This T cell receptor (beta chain) was identified during a study of blood T cell repertoires in COVID-19. Study information: Italy, Spain and the United States were the sources of the convalescent and acute COVID-19 samples.

This CDR3 is built from 16 residues. Between the trimmed V and J ends, which lost 0 bases and 2 bases, there was a span of 10 bases. Germline V gives CDR1 LGHDT, CDR2 YNNKEL (reference sequence). Generated by immunoSEQ multiplex PCR, the TCRdb table keeps only in-frame clones and is missing some. The table has approximately 200,000 clones, 80% to 90% seen once. This clonotype was obtained from a human donor with active or convalescent COVID-19. The donor label of this sample is uncertain. Sequencing was done on a sample of peripheral blood. This chain joins TRBV3-1 (or the pseudogene TRBV3-2) and TRBJ2-2; D might be TRBD1 (5 bases). The CDR3 reads CASSQEVTVNTGELFF. The CDR3 DNA sequence: TGTGCCAGCAGCCAAGAAGTGACAGTAAACACCGGGGAGCTGTTTTTT.